This T cell receptor (beta chain) was captured by sequencing in a study of T cell responses to AZD1222 COVID-19 vaccine (dated by TCRdb to about 2021). Study-wide context: AZD1222 recipients given second doses at about 4 weeks or at about 12 weeks were pooled, since spike-specific TCR depth and breadth were not found to differ between the two schedules. TCR sequencing was performed for 233 trial participants, of whom roughly 200 were given two doses of AZD1222 and around 25 were given two doses of MenACWY control vaccine. Enrollment into the trials was organized by age into subgroups of 18-55, 56-69 and 70-plus years, and those subgroups contained approximately 150, 30 and 60 TCR-sequenced participants, respectively.

The paper as a whole reports these results and caveats: Epitopes outside the regions mutated in the B.1.351 and B.1.1.7 variants were reportedly recognized by nearly half of the unique spike-specific TCRs. CD4 TCRs associated with the vaccine covered the entire spike protein, and the dominant responses were in regions 160-218 and 743-854. Participants were mostly white British, with more females than males. The authors suggested clonal diversity may have been underestimated. A significant rise in spike-specific TCR breadth and depth was observed after two AZD1222 doses relative to day 0 and relative to MenACWY recipients. Because no samples from the day 14 peak response were available, repertoires could be characterized only after the peak T cell response. Conclusions about previously exposed vaccinees are limited because only six or seven AZD1222 recipients were SARS-CoV-2 seropositive at baseline. In the small 56-69-year group, the increase in depth fell short of significance, most likely because of low power.

In the paper's terms, the time point label means: baseline before first vaccination. The vaccinee samples were drawn from two UK trials, COV001 and COV002, one of which was a single-blind randomized controlled phase 2/3 trial testing AZD1222 (ChAdOx1 nCoV-19) in healthy adults. For TCRbeta chain sequencing, PBMC samples were collected from trial participants at day 0 and at day 28 after the second dose. Turning to this clone: The antigen this receptor binds is unknown. One base away there is no much larger clone; base qualities are not given.

The CDR3 regions of human TCRbeta chains were subjected to immunosequencing. The authors' analysis ran thus. Repertoire TCRs were checked for matches against a reference library of SARS-CoV-2-specific TCRs that had been generated using the MIRA antigen-specificity platform. Breadth meant the fraction of unique TCRs that were SARS-CoV-2-associated, whereas depth meant the fraction of total T cells that were SARS-CoV-2-associated. Using the MIRA data, each spike-specific TCR was assigned both to the spike region to which the TCR was reactive and to a CD4 or CD8 class. Log10-transformed breadth and depth values were compared by one-way ANOVA with Sidak's multiple comparisons tests. TCRdb stores this immuneACCESS table with in-frame sequences only. Part of the clones is absent; in the studies checked, under half of the shortfall reflects unresolved V genes, and no reason is known for the rest. V and J calls and clone size are copied from that table; D and trimming were computed from the DNA. The sample table holds 110,000 to 150,000 clones, of which 75% to 90% were seen once. The ten largest make up about 1.5% of the sample.

The CDR3 runs 14 residues from the cysteine to the phenylalanine. Just the 42-base CDR3 DNA is kept, in frame starting at base 1. CDR1 SGHTA and CDR2 FQGTGA were looked up in the germline V gene. V is trimmed back by 0 bases and J by 10 bases, and the junction contains 3 bases that no gene match accounts for. The source of this sequence is an adult in good health. Sample: peripheral blood, taken on day 0 of AZD1222 vaccination. The V gene is TRBV7-3 and the J gene is TRBJ1-6, with 7 bases in between that match TRBD1. The nucleotides are TGTGCCAGCAGCTTAACAGGGGGCCAGTCACCCCTCCACTTT. It translates to CASSLTGGQSPLHF.